A single sample is the source of the 17 T cell receptor beta chains below, sequenced in a study of shared clonotypes between healthy human individuals. Clones were read by immunoSEQ multiplex PCR, and TCRdb kept only the in-frame ones, dropping some. Of a few million clones detected, over 90% appear once; the ten largest clones hold about 0.39%. Sequenced material: naive CD4+ T cells from PBMCs. The subset denotes: CD45RA+ positively selected. These receptor sequences come from a man aged 18 to 29 in good health. Some clones in this sample may be carry-over from other donors' samples.

In its sample, this clone was seen once. Other DNA sequences in the same sample also yield this CDR3. V is TRBV5-1 and J is TRBJ2-1, with TRBD2 matching 8 bases. This CDR3 has 15 amino acids. V dropped 4 bases and J dropped 6; count of bases not matched to a gene: 9. Germline V lookup: CDR1 SGHRS, CDR2 YFSETQ. The CDR3, as DNA: TGCGCCAGCAGCCGGGGGCTAGCGGGCACCAATGAGCAGTTCTTC. Its translation is CASSRGLAGTNEQFF.

The rearrangement joins TRBV7-8 to TRBJ2-2; 12 nucleotides agree with TRBD2. The CDR3 is 17 amino acids. Germline assignment: CDR1 SGHVS and CDR2 FQNEAQ. The V and J ends lost 5 bases and 7 bases, in that order; junction bases with no gene match: 11. The CDR3 region has the DNA TGTGCCAGCAGCCTACCGACTAGCGGGAGTACGGGCGGGGAGCTGTTTTTT. It codes for CASSLPTSGSTGGELFF.

This chain joins TRBV29-1 and TRBJ1-6; no definite D call. Germline-derived CDR1 and CDR2 are SQVTM and ANQGSEA. This CDR3 is built from 13 residues. V lost 3 bases to trimming and J lost 4 bases, with 7 bases between them. CDR3 sequence reads: CSVDCFYNSPLHF. CDR3 nucleotides: TGCAGCGTTGACTGTTTTTATAATTCACCCCTCCACTTT. Together with reference TRBV29-1 and TRBJ1-6, the CDR3 gives the full variable domain: SAVISQKPSRDICQRGTSLTIQCQVDSQVTMMFWYRQQPGQSLTLIATANQGSEATYESGFVIDKFPISRPNLTFSTLTVSNMSPEDSSIYLCSVDCFYNSPLHFGNGTRLTVT.

This clone was recorded only once. The CDR3 reads CSVLLQGKNTIYF. CDR3 in DNA: TGCAGCGTTCTCCTCCAGGGAAAAAACACCATATATTTT. V is TRBV29-1 and J is TRBJ1-3, with a possible D match to TRBD1 (5 bases). V was clipped by 5 bases and J by 6 bases, with 14 bases between them. CDR1 and CDR2 (germline): SQVTM, ANQGSEA. The CDR3 spans 13 residues. The whole variable domain, remainder taken from reference TRBV29-1 and TRBJ1-3, is SAVISQKPSRDICQRGTSLTIQCQVDSQVTMMFWYRQQPGQSLTLIATANQGSEATYESGFVIDKFPISRPNLTFSTLTVSNMSPEDSSIYLCSVLLQGKNTIYFGEGSWLTVV.

The V and J genes are TRBV15 and TRBJ1-2, with D unresolved. The CDR3 totals 16 residues. Trimming took off 2 bases at V and 0 bases at J, with 13 bases between the two ends. Germline-derived CDR1 and CDR2 are LNHNV and YYDKDF (reference sequence). CDR3 in amino acids: CATSRTTVLANYGYTF. CDR3 bases: TGTGCCACCAGCAGAACCACAGTATTAGCTAACTATGGCTACACCTTC.

J is TRBJ1-1 and V is TRBV7-3; D may be TRBD1 (5 bases). Germline V gene lookup returns CDR1 SGHTA and CDR2 FQGTGA. Trimming took off 5 bases at V and 4 bases at J, with 14 bases between the two ends. The CDR3 is 14 amino acids. CDR3 sequence reads: CASSPGTWPTEAFF. The CDR3 coding sequence is TGTGCCAGCAGCCCTGGGACCTGGCCCACTGAAGCTTTCTTT.

The rearrangement uses TRBV5-4 and TRBJ2-6, with TRBD1 as a possible D gene (6 bases). This CDR3 has 17 amino acids. Germline V gene lookup returns CDR1 SGHNT and CDR2 YYREEE (reference sequence). With 4 bases removed from V and 2 bases from J, the gap between germline ends came to 16 bases. The CDR3 here is CASSLSLTGTGANVLTF. CDR3 DNA: TGTGCCAGCAGCCTAAGCCTTACAGGGACTGGGGCCAACGTCCTGACTTTC.

The chain combines TRBV4-3 with TRBJ2-5, with D perhaps matching TRBD2 (6 bases). The CDR3 loop spans 14 amino acids. Germline CDR1 reads LGHNA; CDR2 reads YSLEER. The V end was cut by 0 bases, the J end by 4 bases, with 9 bases between. CDR3 amino acids: CASSQEGGAETQYF. The CDR3 DNA sequence: TGCGCCAGCAGCCAAGAAGGCGGGGCAGAGACCCAGTACTTC.

CDR3 coding DNA: TGCGCCAGCAGCACGATCGGGCATTCTTCACCCCTCCACTTT. Amino acids: CASSTIGHSSPLHF. The chain couples TRBV5-1 to TRBJ1-6, with D uncertain. The germline V gene has CDR1 SGHRS and CDR2 YFSETQ. CDR3 length: 14 amino acids. V gave up 4 bases and J gave up 9 bases, with 14 bases separating them.

This clone appeared a single time. The chain has TRBV7-9 and TRBJ2-5; D is unresolved. Between the trimmed V and J ends, which lost 1 base and 4 bases, there was a span of 22 bases. The CDR3 sequence is 18 residues long. Germline V gives CDR1 SEHNR, CDR2 FQNEAQ (reference sequence). The CDR3: CASSLGAAVVGYGETQYF. CDR3 DNA sequence: TGTGCCAGCAGCTTAGGCGCGGCGGTGGTGGGTTATGGAGAGACCCAGTACTTC. The full variable domain, with the rest looked up from reference TRBV7-9 and TRBJ2-5, is DTGVSQNPRHKITKRGQNVTFRCDPISEHNRLYWYRQTLGQGPEFLTYFQNEAQLEKSRLLSDRFSAERPKGSFSTLEIQRTEQGDSAMYLCASSLGAAVVGYGETQYFGPGTRLLVL.

This clone was detected once. V is TRBV4-1 and J is TRBJ2-1; a possible D gene is TRBD2 (6 bases). Germline V lookup: CDR1 MGHRA, CDR2 YSYEKL. The CDR3 sequence is 12 residues long. V was cut by 0 bases and J by 12 bases, with 9 bases left in between. The CDR3 loop reads CASSQERRGQFF. In DNA form, the CDR3 reads TGCGCCAGCAGCCAAGAGAGGCGGGGGCAGTTCTTC.

About this clone: This specimen includes other DNA sequences encoding the same CDR3. This chain links TRBV18 with TRBJ1-1; 8 nucleotides agree with TRBD1. The ends lost 4 bases at V and 5 bases at J; junction bases unmatched: 3. The CDR3 has 13 amino acids. Germline CDR1 KGHSH, CDR2 LQKENI. CDR3 region: CASSQGQATEAFF. CDR3 nucleotide sequence: TGTGCCAGCTCACAGGGACAGGCGACTGAAGCTTTCTTT.

The chain employs TRBV7-9 and TRBJ1-2, with 11 bases fitting TRBD1. Trimming took 5 bases from V and 4 from J; bases not matched to a gene: 6. Germline CDR1 SEHNR, CDR2 FQNEAQ (reference sequence). The CDR3 length is 15 residues. The CDR3 loop is CASSRGQGAAYGYTF. Here the CDR3 DNA reads TGTGCCAGCAGCCGTGGACAGGGGGCAGCCTATGGCTACACCTTC.

This chain joins TRBV11-2 and TRBJ2-7; D is uncertain. Germline V gene data show CDR1 as SGHAT and CDR2 as FQNNGV. The germline V and J ends were trimmed by 5 bases and 2 bases, with 16 bases remaining between them. This CDR3 contains 15 residues. The CDR3 protein is CASSGTDGRTYEQYF. The CDR3 coding sequence is TGTGCCAGCAGCGGTACGGACGGTCGGACCTACGAGCAGTACTTC.

Comments on this clone: The junction and the germline gene differ at one end; a read error may be behind it. Other DNA sequences from this sample encode an identical CDR3 as well. CDR3 bases: TGTGCCAGCAGCTGGGACAGGAACACTGAAGCCTTCTTT. Protein sequence: CASSWDRNTEAFF. This chain uses TRBV7-9 with TRBJ1-1; 8 bases line up with TRBD1. Germline V gene lookup returns CDR1 SEHNR and CDR2 FQNEAQ (reference sequence). The CDR3 contains 13 residues.

The V call is TRBV7-9, the J call TRBJ1-3; D unclear. Trimming removed 4 bases at V and 0 bases at J, with 22 bases between. Germline CDR1 SEHNR, CDR2 FQNEAQ (reference sequence). The CDR3 spans 19 residues. The DNA for the CDR3 is TGTGCCAGCAGCTCTCCGACGGAAGGTCCCCTTCCCTCTGGAAACACCATATATTTT. It specifies CASSSPTEGPLPSGNTIYF.

Here the CDR3 DNA reads TGTGCCACCAGCAGAGACCGGCGGCAGGGTAGTGGCTACACCTTC. Encoded protein: CATSRDRRQGSGYTF. The chain recombines TRBV15 with TRBJ1-2; D possibly corresponds to TRBD1 (5 bases). Trimming stripped 0 bases from V and 7 bases from J, with 15 bases between. The CDR3 is 15 amino acids. In germline, CDR1 is LNHNV, CDR2 YYDKDF (reference sequence).